The 15 T cell receptor beta chains listed next were all sequenced from one sample in a study of T cells in Graves' hyperthyroidism and ophthalmopathy. The CDR3 regions of TCR beta were amplified from RNA transcripts. Using the HTBI primer set, a first-round RT-PCR was run on the TCR CDR3. TCRdb re-analysed the multiplex PCR reads in MiXCR, keeping a single row per CDR3 protein. The sample contains 550,000 to 600,000 distinct CDR3 sequences, around 46% of which appear only once. Sequencing was performed on peripheral blood or thyroid tissue (not recorded which). The origin of the receptors is an adult woman with Graves' disease, either hyperthyroidism or ophthalmopathy (not recorded which).

The chain couples TRBV7-2 to TRBJ1-1; 7 nucleotides agree with TRBD1. Germline-derived CDR1 and CDR2 are SGHTA and FQGNSA. After removal of 5 bases from V and 1 base from J, the junction contained 13 bases not matched to a gene. This CDR3 region has 17 residues. The CDR3 DNA follows: TGTGCCAGCAGCAACCGACAGGGTGGGGGCCAGAACACTGAAGCTTTCTTT. Translation gives CASSNRQGGGQNTEAFF.

The chain is built from TRBV7-9 and TRBJ1-1; D gene unclear. V was trimmed by 4 bases and J by 3 bases, leaving 9 bases between them. Germline CDR1 is SEHNR and CDR2 is FQNEAQ (reference sequence). CDR3 length: 13 amino acids. CDR3 amino acids: CASSWVMDTEAFF. CDR3 coding DNA: TGTGCCAGCAGCTGGGTCATGGACACTGAAGCTTTCTTT. The full variable domain, with the rest looked up from reference TRBV7-9 and TRBJ1-1, is DTGVSQNPRHKITKRGQNVTFRCDPISEHNRLYWYRQTLGQGPEFLTYFQNEAQLEKSRLLSDRFSAERPKGSFSTLEIQRTEQGDSAMYLCASSWVMDTEAFFGQGTRLTVV.

This clonotype has a handful of counts. The rearrangement joins TRBV5-1 to TRBJ2-3; 8 bases line up with TRBD2. Germline V gene lookup returns CDR1 SGHRS and CDR2 YFSETQ. With 3 bases clipped from V and 6 bases from J, the junction kept 9 bases outside the gene matches. There are 15 residues in the CDR3. The CDR3, as DNA: TGCGCCAGCAGCTCCGGGACTAGGACGCGGGATACGCAGTATTTT. Amino acid sequence: CASSSGTRTRDTQYF. The whole variable domain, filled in from reference TRBV5-1 and TRBJ2-3, reads KAGVTQTPRYLIKTRGQQVTLSCSPISGHRSVSWYQQTPGQGLQFLFEYFSETQRNKGNFPGRFSGRQFSNSRSEMNVSTLELGDSALYLCASSSGTRTRDTQYFGPGTRLTVL.

V gene TRBV20-1 combines with J gene TRBJ2-7; D possibly corresponds to TRBD2 (6 bases). V lost 5 bases and J lost 6, with 17 bases in between. Germline lookup yields CDR1 DFQATT and CDR2 SNEGSKA (reference sequence). CDR3 length equals 13 residues. Written as DNA, the CDR3 is TGCAGTGCTTCAGGGACTTTTTCTGCCGAGCAGTACTTC. Translating gives CSASGTFSAEQYF.

Many counts were recorded for this clonotype. The chain joins TRBV13 to TRBJ2-5; 7 positions match TRBD1. V gave up 4 bases and J gave up 5 bases; unmatched junction bases: 7. This CDR3 contains 14 residues. The germline gives CDR1 PRHDT, CDR2 FYEKMQ (reference sequence). The CDR3: CASSSTGFQETQYF. As DNA, the CDR3 is TGTGCCAGCAGCTCGACAGGGTTCCAGGAGACCCAGTACTTC. The entire variable domain, with the rest obtained from reference TRBV13 and TRBJ2-5, is as follows: AAGVIQSPRHLIKEKRETATLKCYPIPRHDTVYWYQQGPGQDPQFLISFYEKMQSDKGSIPDRFSAQQFSDYHSELNMSSLELGDSALYFCASSSTGFQETQYFGPGTRLLVL.

This clonotype was detected ten times or more. This chain uses TRBV10-3 with TRBJ1-2; weak D call: TRBD1 (5 bases). CDR1 is ENHRY and CDR2 is SYGVKD in the germline V gene. CDR3 length: 17 residues. The V end was cut by 0 bases, the J end by 4 bases, with 18 bases between. The CDR3 DNA reads TGTGCCATCAGTGAGTCGATTATCGGCAGGGTCTTCTATGGCTACACCTTC. The encoded protein is CAISESIIGRVFYGYTF.

The CDR3 DNA reads TGCAGCGTGCGGACTGTGAGAAGGGCCAACGTCCTGACTTTC. Amino acid sequence: CSVRTVRRANVLTF. The chain recombines TRBV29-1 with TRBJ2-6; maybe TRBD2 (5 bases). Per the germline V gene, CDR1 is SQVTM and CDR2 is ANQGSEA. V lost 6 bases and J 5 bases, leaving 14 bases between the germline ends. This CDR3 contains 14 residues.

This sequence joins TRBV7-2 and TRBJ2-1; D gene unclear. This CDR3 has 12 amino acids. V lost 1 base and J 6 bases, leaving 4 bases between the germline ends. The V gene's germline CDR1 is SGHTA and CDR2 FQGNSA. In DNA, the CDR3 is TGTGCCAGCAGCTTAGGTATCAATGAGCAGTTCTTC. This codes for CASSLGINEQFF. Full variable domain (missing parts from reference TRBV7-2 and TRBJ2-1): GAGVSQSPSNKVTEKGKDVELRCDPISGHTALYWYRQSLGQGLEFLIYFQGNSAPDKSGLPSDRFSAERTGGSVSTLTIQRTQQEDSAVYLCASSLGINEQFFGPGTRLTVL.

The chain links TRBV4-3 to TRBJ1-2, with D unresolved. Trimming removed 0 bases at V and 5 bases at J, with 13 bases between. Germline-derived CDR1 and CDR2 are LGHNA and YSLEER. The CDR3 runs 15 residues. The CDR3 DNA reads TGCGCCAGCAGCCAAGATTCCGACCCGCGGTATGGCTACACCTTC. Translation: CASSQDSDPRYGYTF.

This clonotype has ten or more counts. V gene TRBV20-1 combines with J gene TRBJ1-1; perhaps TRBD1 as D (5 bases). Germline-derived CDR1 and CDR2 are DFQATT and SNEGSKA (reference sequence). The V gene lost 3 bases and the J gene lost 3 bases, with 8 bases spanning the gap. The CDR3 is made up of 12 amino acids. The DNA of the CDR3 is TGCAGTGCTAGTGCGACAGACACTGAAGCTTTCTTT. Its protein product is CSASATDTEAFF.

V and J are TRBV29-1 and TRBJ1-4; possible D gene TRBD1, 6 bases. The CDR3 is made up of 15 amino acids. Germline loops: CDR1 SQVTM, CDR2 ANQGSEA. The V end lost 5 bases, the J end lost 3 bases, and 16 bases lay between the germline ends. The CDR3 DNA sequence: TGCAGCGTTCCTACAGGGAGTGGGGCTAATGAAAAACTGTTTTTT. Protein product: CSVPTGSGANEKLFF.

About this clonotype itself: No conserved phenylalanine or tryptophan ends this CDR3, so it is likely a read error. No DNA is shown, since the ends of the CDR3 on it are uncertain; the CDR3 is the one TCRdb lists. The chain carries TRBV2 and TRBJ2-2; TRBD2, the table's D call, lacks a check against the DNA. CDR1 SNHLY and CDR2 FYNNEI come from the germline V gene. From its first to its last residue, the CDR3 has 10 amino acids. The CDR3 spells CASSGLAGAS.

This chain connects TRBV9 to TRBJ1-6; TRBD1 aligns across 10 bases. The trim removed 3 bases at V and 9 bases at J, leaving 0 bases unmatched. The CDR3 spans 13 residues. Germline CDR1 is SGDLS and CDR2 is YYNGEE. The CDR3 spells CASSGQGASPLHF. As DNA, the CDR3 is TGTGCCAGCAGCGGACAGGGGGCTTCACCCCTCCACTTT.

The rearrangement uses TRBV5-1 and TRBJ2-7, with D possibly TRBD2 on 7 matching bases. This CDR3 region has 15 residues. CDR1 is SGHRS and CDR2 is YFSETQ in the germline V gene. Deletions cut 2 bases from V and 4 bases from J, with 16 bases between. The CDR3 spells CASSFARGRAYEQYF. Written as DNA, the CDR3 is TGCGCCAGCAGCTTCGCAAGGGGGAGGGCGTACGAGCAGTACTTC.

This clonotype was found a few times. The chain employs TRBV6-6 and TRBJ2-2; 7 nucleotides agree with TRBD1. The V gene end was trimmed by 7 bases and the J gene end by 2 bases; junction bases not matched to a gene: 13. This CDR3 has 17 amino acids. Germline-derived CDR1 and CDR2 are MNHNY and SVGAGI (reference sequence). The CDR3 bases are TGTGCCAGCACCCGGAGGAAGGGGGACAGAAACACCGGGGAGCTGTTTTTT. Translation gives CASTRRKGDRNTGELFF.